The T cell receptor (beta chain) under discussion was sequenced for a study of T-cell memory formation after mild COVID-19. At the level of the study: In these data, TCR clusters were largely donor specific. Study observations and caveats: Clones which contracted sat mainly in CM and EM if CD4+, and in EMRA if CD8+.

On this clonotype: The antigen is undetermined.

Trimming took off 6 bases at V and 0 bases at J, with 18 bases between the two ends. The CDR3 is 15 amino acids. In germline, CDR1 is DFQATT, CDR2 SNEGSKA (reference sequence). MiXCR was run by TCRdb on the 5' RACE reads, yielding one entry per CDR3 protein. The sample has about 560,000 distinct CDR3 sequences; less than 25% are singletons. This receptor was identified in an adult woman who had mild COVID-19 (a few samples of this study predate the infection). Cell type and time point are not known. Sequencing was performed on PBMCs or a T cell subset sorted from them (not recorded which). The V and J genes are TRBV20-1 and TRBJ2-7; a weak D match, TRBD2 (5 bases). CDR3 DNA sequence: TGCAGTGCCCTTAGTGGGCTTGGGAGCTCCTACGAGCAGTACTTC. Protein sequence: CSALSGLGSSYEQYF.